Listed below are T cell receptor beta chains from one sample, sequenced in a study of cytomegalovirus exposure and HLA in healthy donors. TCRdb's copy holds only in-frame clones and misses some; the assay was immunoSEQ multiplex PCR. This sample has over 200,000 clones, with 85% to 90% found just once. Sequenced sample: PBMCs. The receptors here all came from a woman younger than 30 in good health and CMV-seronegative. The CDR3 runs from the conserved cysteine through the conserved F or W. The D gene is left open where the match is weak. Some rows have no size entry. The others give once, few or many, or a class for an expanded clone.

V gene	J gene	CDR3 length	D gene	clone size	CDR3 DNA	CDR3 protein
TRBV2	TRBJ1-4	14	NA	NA	TGTGCCAGCAGTAAGGACAGACTAAATGAAAAACTGTTTTTT	CASSKDRLNEKLFF
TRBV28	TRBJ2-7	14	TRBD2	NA	TGTGCCAGCAACCAACTAGCGGGAGCAAAAGAGCAGTACTTC	CASNQLAGAKEQYF
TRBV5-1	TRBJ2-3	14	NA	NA	TGCGCCAGCAGCCCGGGGGATCGCACAGATACGCAGTATTTT	CASSPGDRTDTQYF
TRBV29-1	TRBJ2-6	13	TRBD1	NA	TGCAGCGCCCAGGCGACAGGGGCTAGCGTCCTGACTTTC	CSAQATGASVLTF
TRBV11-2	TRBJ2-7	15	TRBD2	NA	TGTGCCAGCAATCCCAGCGGGAGGGTCACCTACGAGCAGTACTTC	CASNPSGRVTYEQYF
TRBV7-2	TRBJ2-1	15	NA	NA	TGTGCCAGCAGCCCGAGATCAAGCTCCTACAATGAGCAGTTCTTC	CASSPRSSSYNEQFF
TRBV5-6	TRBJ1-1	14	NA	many	TGTGCCAGCAGCTTATTGACAAAGGACACTGAAGCTTTCTTT	CASSLLTKDTEAFF
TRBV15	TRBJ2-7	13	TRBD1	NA	TGTGCCACCAGCAGGGAATACAGGGGCGAGCAGTACTTC	CATSREYRGEQYF
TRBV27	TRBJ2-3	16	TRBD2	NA	TGTGCCAGCAGTTTTATGCTAGCGGGAAGAGCAGATACGCAGTATTTT	CASSFMLAGRADTQYF
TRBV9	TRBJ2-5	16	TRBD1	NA	TGTGCCAGCAGCGGAAACAGGGGGCGCGGAGAAGAGACCCAGTACTTC	CASSGNRGRGEETQYF
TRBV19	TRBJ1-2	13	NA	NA	TGTGCCAGTAGCGCCGGGGGGGGCGATGGCTACACCTTC	CASSAGGGDGYTF
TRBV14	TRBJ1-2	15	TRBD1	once	TGTGCCAGCAGCCAAGATTTGACAGGGGCCTATGGCTACACCTTC	CASSQDLTGAYGYTF
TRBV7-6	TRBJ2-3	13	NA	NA	TGTGCCAGCAGGGGGGCTAGTACAGATACGCAGTATTTT	CASRGASTDTQYF
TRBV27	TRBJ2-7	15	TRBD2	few	TGTGCCAGCAGGCGACTAGCGGGAGGATCTCGCGAGCAGTACTTC	CASRRLAGGSREQYF
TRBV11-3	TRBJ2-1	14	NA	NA	TGTGCCAGCAGCTCGACTAGTCCAGACAATGAGCAGTTCTTC	CASSSTSPDNEQFF
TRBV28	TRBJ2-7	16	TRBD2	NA	TGTGCCAGCAGTTCCGGGACTAGCGGGAGACAGTACGAGCAGTACTTC	CASSSGTSGRQYEQYF
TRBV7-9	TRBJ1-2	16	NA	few	TGTGCCAGCAGCTCCCGCGTTGCCGGGACAAGATATGGCTACACCTTC	CASSSRVAGTRYGYTF
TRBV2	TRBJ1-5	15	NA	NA	TGTGCCAGCAAGTACGGGGATTTAAGCAATCAGCCCCAGCATTTT	CASKYGDLSNQPQHF
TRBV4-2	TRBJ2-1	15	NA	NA	TGTGCCAGCAGCCAAACAAGGACAGCGAACAATGAGCAGTTCTTC	CASSQTRTANNEQFF
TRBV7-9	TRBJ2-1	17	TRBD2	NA	TGTGCCAGCAGTAAGATACTAGCGCTTGCGGCGTACAATGAGCAGTTCTTC	CASSKILALAAYNEQFF
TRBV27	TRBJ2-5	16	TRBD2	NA	TGTGCCAGCAGTTTAATGCTAGCGGGAGGCTTAGAGACCCAGTACTTC	CASSLMLAGGLETQYF
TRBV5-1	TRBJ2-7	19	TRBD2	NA	TGCGCCAGCAGCTTGGCGACACCTGGGGATAGCGGGAGGTCCTACGAGCAGTACTTC	CASSLATPGDSGRSYEQYF
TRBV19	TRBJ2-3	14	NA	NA	TGTGCCAGTAGTACAGACTGGAGCAGTAATACGCAGTATTTT	CASSTDWSSNTQYF
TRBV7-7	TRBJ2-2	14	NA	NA	TGTGCTAGCAGCTTGGGCCCCATGTCCGGGGAGCTGTTTTTT	CASSLGPMSGELFF
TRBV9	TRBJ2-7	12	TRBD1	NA	TGTGCCAGTGGACAGGGGGTAAACGAGCAGTACTTC	CASGQGVNEQYF
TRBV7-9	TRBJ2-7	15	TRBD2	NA	TGTGCCAGCAGCTCATTAGCGGGAGGGCCCTACGAGCAGTACTTC	CASSSLAGGPYEQYF
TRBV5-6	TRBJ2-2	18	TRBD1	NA	TGTGCCAGCAGCCATGGGACAGGGGGCCTTCAGAACACCGGGGAGCTGTTTTTT	CASSHGTGGLQNTGELFF
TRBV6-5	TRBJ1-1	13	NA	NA	TGTGCCAGCACCGACCCCGGGAGCACTGAAGCTTTCTTT	CASTDPGSTEAFF
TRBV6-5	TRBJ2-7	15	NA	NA	TGTGCCAGCAGTTTCCGTACTCGCGAAACCTACGAGCAGTACTTC	CASSFRTRETYEQYF
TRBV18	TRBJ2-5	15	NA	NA	TGTGCCAGCTCACCAATCCCTCTATTTGAAGAGACCCAGTACTTC	CASSPIPLFEETQYF
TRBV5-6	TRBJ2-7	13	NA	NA	TGTGCCAGCAGCTTGGGGGCAGGTCGGGAGCAGTACTTC	CASSLGAGREQYF